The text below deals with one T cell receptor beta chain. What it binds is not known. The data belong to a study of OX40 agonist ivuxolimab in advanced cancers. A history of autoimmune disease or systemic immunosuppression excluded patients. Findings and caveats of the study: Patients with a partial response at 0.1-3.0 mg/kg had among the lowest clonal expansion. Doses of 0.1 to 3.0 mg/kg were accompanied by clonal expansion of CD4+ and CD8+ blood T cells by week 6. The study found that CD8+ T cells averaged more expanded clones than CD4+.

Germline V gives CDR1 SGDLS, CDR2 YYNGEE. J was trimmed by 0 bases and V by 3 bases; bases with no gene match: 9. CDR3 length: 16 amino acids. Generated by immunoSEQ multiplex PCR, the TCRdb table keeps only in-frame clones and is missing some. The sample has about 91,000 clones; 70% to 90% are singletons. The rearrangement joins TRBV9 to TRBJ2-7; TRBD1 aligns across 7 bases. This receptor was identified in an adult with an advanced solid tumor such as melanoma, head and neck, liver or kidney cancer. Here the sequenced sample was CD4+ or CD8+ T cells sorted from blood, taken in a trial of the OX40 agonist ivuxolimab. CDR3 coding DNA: TGTGCCAGCAGCGCTTCAGGGGGAACAAGCTCCTACGAGCAGTACTTC. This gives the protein CASSASGGTSSYEQYF.